The next 22 T cell receptor beta chains were all read from a single sample in a study of blood T cell repertoires in COVID-19 (TCRdb year 2020). Receptors were amplified or captured by the immunoSEQ multiplex PCR assay. TCRdb provides this immuneACCESS table in a form limited to in-frame rearrangements. Some clones are lacking; in checked studies, under half of them reflect an unresolved V gene, and why the rest are absent is not known. This sample comprises 250,000 or so clones, about nine tenths of them detected only once. The biggest ten clones account for approximately 2.4% of the sample. Material: PBMCs or T cells enriched from blood (not recorded which). The receptors were gathered from a young woman who had recovered from COVID-19.

The CDR3 sequence: CATSDQTGTGNTGELFF. In DNA, the CDR3 is TGTGCCACCAGTGATCAGACCGGGACAGGCAACACCGGGGAGCTGTTTTTT. This rearrangement joins TRBV24-1 to TRBJ2-2; 8 nucleotides match TRBD1. CDR3 length: 17 amino acids. The germline V gene has CDR1 KGHDR and CDR2 SFDVKD. V shed 3 bases and J 2 bases; nucleotides not matched to a gene: 7.

This chain uses TRBV9 with TRBJ1-2; D gene uncertain. The V gene lost 2 bases and the J gene lost 6 bases, with 11 bases spanning the gap. Germline V lookup: CDR1 SGDLS, CDR2 YYNGEE. The CDR3 contains 13 residues. The CDR3 loop is CASSVSSGHGYTF. The CDR3 nucleotides are TGTGCCAGCAGCGTTAGTTCAGGCCATGGCTACACCTTC.

V is TRBV7-2 and J is TRBJ2-7; 9 bases align to TRBD1. After removal of 5 bases from V and 2 bases from J, the junction contained 7 bases not matched to a gene. The CDR3 consists of 15 residues. Looked up from germline, CDR1 is SGHTA and CDR2 is FQGNSA. The CDR3 bases are TGTGCCAGCAGCCCTCAGGGACAGGGAACCTACGAGCAGTACTTC. This sequence encodes CASSPQGQGTYEQYF.

This clone was seen a handful of times. The chain uses TRBV5-1 and TRBJ1-1, with 7 bases aligning to TRBD1. Unmatched junction bases numbered 6, after V lost 0 bases and J lost 1 base. The germline CDR1 and CDR2 sequences are SGHRS and YFSETQ. The CDR3 runs to 16 residues. The CDR3 region is CASSLALGTANTEAFF. CDR3 bases: TGCGCCAGCAGCTTGGCCCTAGGGACAGCGAACACTGAAGCTTTCTTT.

V usage is TRBV18 and J usage is TRBJ2-5, with D maybe TRBD2 (6 bases). V was pared by 11 bases and J by 14 bases, with 24 bases between. This CDR3 is built from 12 residues. Germline lookup yields CDR1 KGHSH and CDR2 LQKENI. The CDR3 DNA reads as TGTGCCGCTAACGACCTGGCGGGGCGGATATACTTC. Encoded protein: CAANDLAGRIYF. Supplemented by reference TRBV18 and TRBJ2-5, the full variable domain reads NAGVMQNPRHLVRRRGQEARLRCSPMKGHSHVYWYRQLPEEGLKFMVYLQKENIIDESGMPKERFSAEFPKEGPSILRIQQVVRGDSAAYFCAANDLAGRIYFGPGTRLLVL.

V usage is TRBV7-8 and J usage is TRBJ2-7, with D tentatively TRBD1 (6 bases). V was trimmed by 1 base and J by 2 bases, leaving 6 bases between them. The CDR3 is 13 amino acids. Per the germline V gene, CDR1 is SGHVS and CDR2 is FQNEAQ. CDR3 loop: CASSLGTAYEQYF. In nucleotides, the CDR3 is TGTGCCAGCAGCTTAGGGACAGCCTACGAGCAGTACTTC. Looking up the rest from reference TRBV7-8 and TRBJ2-7 gives the full variable domain: GAGVSQSPRYKVAKRGQDVALRCDPISGHVSLFWYQQALGQGPEFLTYFQNEAQLDKSGLPSDRFFAERPEGSVSTLKIQRTQQEDSAVYLCASSLGTAYEQYFGPGTRLTVT.

This clone was observed a single time. The J gene is TRBJ2-7, the V gene TRBV27; 10 bases match TRBD1. The trim removed 3 bases at V and 5 bases at J, leaving 16 bases unmatched. Per germline, CDR1 MNHEY and CDR2 SMNVEV (reference sequence). CDR3 length equals 18 residues. CDR3 in amino acids: CASSFARDRGPRGNEQYF. Here the CDR3 DNA reads TGTGCCAGCAGTTTCGCCCGGGACAGGGGTCCCCGGGGGAACGAGCAGTACTTC.

The rearrangement joins TRBV7-2 to TRBJ2-1; 10 bases agree with TRBD2. The CDR3 contains 14 residues. Per germline, CDR1 SGHTA and CDR2 FQGNSA. V lost 3 bases and J lost 7; bases outside the gene matches: 3. The CDR3 DNA sequence: TGTGCCAGCAGCTTTCGACTAGCGGGTAATGAGCAGTTCTTC. It codes for CASSFRLAGNEQFF.

The chain employs TRBV4-1 and TRBJ2-7; 7 nucleotides align to TRBD1. In germline, CDR1 is MGHRA, CDR2 YSYEKL. The CDR3 loop spans 16 amino acids. With V trimmed by 6 bases and J by 0 bases, 11 bases remained unmatched. DNA of the CDR3: TGCGCCAGCAGTCCCCCGGGACAGAAACACTCCTACGAGCAGTACTTC. This encodes CASSPPGQKHSYEQYF.

The chain has TRBV7-2 and TRBJ2-3; no definite D call. Germline lookup yields CDR1 SGHTA and CDR2 FQGNSA. The CDR3 has 14 amino acids. V dropped 1 base and J dropped 2 bases, with 7 bases sitting between them. The CDR3 DNA follows: TGTGCCAGCAGCTTAGAGACTTACACAGATACGCAGTATTTT. It specifies CASSLETYTDTQYF.

This sequence joins TRBV4-2 and TRBJ2-1; D gene unclear. This CDR3 is built from 14 residues. Germline loops: CDR1 LGHNA, CDR2 YNFKEQ. The V gene lost 0 bases and the J gene lost 8 bases, with 11 bases spanning the gap. CDR3 sequence: CASSQDYGLYEQFF. The DNA for the CDR3 is TGTGCCAGCAGCCAAGATTATGGCTTATATGAGCAGTTCTTC.

The CDR3 protein is CASSQDRVGEVGSSYEQYF. The CDR3 nucleotides are TGTGCCAGCAGCCAAGACCGCGTGGGTGAAGTGGGGAGCTCCTACGAGCAGTACTTC. V usage is TRBV4-2 and J usage is TRBJ2-7; possibly TRBD2 for D (5 bases). The V and J ends lost 0 bases and 0 bases respectively, with 21 bases between them. The germline CDR1 and CDR2 sequences are LGHNA and YNFKEQ. The CDR3 is 19 residues long.

The V gene is TRBV5-5, the J gene TRBJ1-2; D perhaps matches TRBD1 (6 bases). The V end was cut by 4 bases, the J end by 4 bases, with 17 bases between. Germline-derived CDR1 and CDR2 are SGHKS and YYEKEE (reference sequence). This CDR3 is built from 15 residues. The CDR3 reads CASSPTTDRRYGYTF. For the CDR3, the DNA is TGTGCCAGCAGCCCGACAACAGACAGGCGCTATGGCTACACCTTC.

The rearrangement uses TRBV6-1 and TRBJ1-2; 10 nucleotides align to TRBD1. The CDR3 extends over 17 amino acids. The V and J ends lost 0 bases and 5 bases, in that order; junction bases with no gene match: 9. Germline V gives CDR1 MNHNS, CDR2 SASEGT. The CDR3 sequence is CASSEAGTGQGNYGYTF. CDR3 bases: TGTGCCAGCAGTGAAGCGGGGACGGGACAGGGGAATTATGGCTACACCTTC.

The J gene is TRBJ2-7, the V gene TRBV27; D perhaps matches TRBD2 (5 bases). The germline V gene has CDR1 MNHEY and CDR2 SMNVEV (reference sequence). The CDR3 contains 13 residues. Trimming removed 8 bases from V and 6 bases from J, with 17 bases in between. The CDR3 region is CASGRGGDGEQYF. CDR3 sequence (DNA): TGTGCCAGCGGCCGGGGTGGGGATGGCGAGCAGTACTTC.

This clone was seen more than once but under ten times. The V call is TRBV9, the J call TRBJ2-7; 7 bases align to TRBD1. The V segment lost 2 bases and the J segment 5 bases; nucleotides outside the gene matches: 1. The CDR3 has 12 amino acids. Germline lookup yields CDR1 SGDLS and CDR2 YYNGEE. The CDR3 coding sequence is TGTGCCAGCAGCGTGACAGGGAACGAGCAGTACTTC. It codes for CASSVTGNEQYF.

The chain links TRBV3-1 (or the pseudogene TRBV3-2) to TRBJ1-1; D perhaps matches TRBD1 (5 bases). Germline V gene lookup returns CDR1 LGHDT and CDR2 YNNKEL (reference sequence). V gave up 4 bases and J gave up 0 bases, with 9 bases separating them. CDR3 size: 14 residues. The CDR3, as DNA: TGTGCCAGCAGCCGGGGGGAAGTGAACACTGAAGCTTTCTTT. The encoded protein is CASSRGEVNTEAFF.

The V and J genes are TRBV4-2 and TRBJ1-2; the D is unclear. CDR3 size: 15 residues. Germline values: CDR1 LGHNA, CDR2 YNFKEQ. Trimming pared 1 base from V and 8 bases from J, leaving 17 bases between. CDR3: CASSQGQRALEGYTF. DNA of the CDR3: TGTGCCAGCAGCCAAGGGCAGCGGGCCCTGGAAGGCTACACCTTC.

This chain uses TRBV13 with TRBJ2-5; 8 bases map to TRBD2. The V and J ends lost 4 bases and 5 bases, in that order; junction bases with no gene match: 6. CDR1 and CDR2 from the germline V gene are PRHDT and FYEKMQ (reference sequence). The CDR3 is 14 residues long. The CDR3 here is CASSSRTSLETQYF. Here the CDR3 DNA reads TGTGCCAGCAGCTCACGGACTAGCCTTGAGACCCAGTACTTC.

V usage is TRBV7-9 and J usage is TRBJ1-1; perhaps TRBD1 as D (6 bases). V gave up 7 bases and J gave up 1 base, with 13 bases separating them. Germline assignment: CDR1 SEHNR and CDR2 FQNEAQ (reference sequence). There are 14 residues in the CDR3. CDR3 loop: CASIAGTQNTEAFF. DNA for the CDR3: TGTGCCAGCATCGCCGGGACACAGAACACTGAAGCTTTCTTT.

The gene calls are TRBV11-3 and TRBJ2-1; 11 bases are a match to TRBD2. This CDR3 region has 16 residues. With V trimmed by 2 bases and J by 3 bases, 3 bases remained unmatched. CDR1 and CDR2 from the germline V gene are SGHNT and YENEEA. The CDR3 sequence: CASSLWGLAVYNEQFF. The CDR3 DNA reads as TGTGCCAGCAGCTTATGGGGACTAGCGGTCTACAATGAGCAGTTCTTC.

The CDR3 DNA follows: TGTGCCAGCAGTTCCTTGGACAGGGGGAGCTCCTACGAGCAGTACTTC. Residues: CASSSLDRGSSYEQYF. The rearrangement joins TRBV6-6 to TRBJ2-7, with TRBD1 matching 10 bases. This CDR3 has 16 amino acids. Trimming cost V 4 bases and J 0 bases; bases outside gene matches: 6. Germline V gives CDR1 MNHNY, CDR2 SVGAGI (reference sequence).